This T cell receptor beta chain was captured by sequencing in a study of OX40 agonist ivuxolimab in advanced cancers. Generated by immunoSEQ multiplex PCR, the TCRdb table keeps only in-frame clones and is missing some. This repertoire shows approximately 98,000 clones, around 93% found once; its top ten account for about 0.67%. This TCR came from an adult with an advanced solid tumor such as melanoma, head and neck, liver or kidney cancer. The sequencing used CD4+ or CD8+ T cells sorted from blood, collected in a trial of the OX40 agonist ivuxolimab.

The CDR3 DNA reads as TGTGCCAGCAGCATGAGCTCTGGAAACACCATATATTTT. Its translation: CASSMSSGNTIYF. The rearrangement links TRBV27 to TRBJ1-3; D is ambiguous. Trimming left V 6 bases short and J 0 bases short, with 6 bases between. The CDR3 is 13 residues long. The germline gives CDR1 MNHEY, CDR2 SMNVEV (reference sequence).